This TCR beta chain was identified in a study of cytomegalovirus exposure and HLA in healthy donors. The PCR employed 60 Vbeta primers together with 13 Jbeta primers. Method: immunoSEQ multiplex PCR; TCRdb's copy keeps in-frame clones and lacks some. In the table there are 130,000 or so clones, about 8.6% of which are singletons. The CDR3 runs to 14 residues. Per the germline V gene, CDR1 is SGHAT and CDR2 is FQNNGV. V lost 1 base and J 6 bases, leaving 10 bases between the germline ends. The origin of this receptor is a woman aged 40-49 years in good health and CMV-seropositive. The chain is built from TRBV11-2 and TRBJ1-5; no clear D gene. Sequenced material: PBMCs. CDR3 in DNA: TGTGCCAGCAGCTTAGGGAGGAGCGGTCAGCCCCAGCATTTT. It encodes CASSLGRSGQPQHF.